The next 19 T cell receptor beta chains were all read from a single sample in a study of T cell responses to AZD1222 COVID-19 vaccine. The data were produced by immunoSEQ multiplex PCR, yet TCRdb's version contains in-frame clones alone and is incomplete. The table has about 150,000 clones, less than 90% seen once. Sample: peripheral blood, taken after recovery from COVID-19. Receptor source: an adult who had recovered from COVID-19.

The rearrangement uses TRBV2 and TRBJ2-6, with D perhaps TRBD2 (6 bases). The CDR3 spans 19 residues. The germline V gene has CDR1 SNHLY and CDR2 FYNNEI. V gave up 4 bases and J gave up 0 bases, with 19 bases separating them. The CDR3 nucleotides are TGTGCCAGCAGTGTCCTCCACCGGGACTTCAGCTCTGGGGCCAACGTCCTGACTTTC. Protein product: CASSVLHRDFSSGANVLTF.

This clone occurred once. The chain couples TRBV19 to TRBJ2-3, with D possibly TRBD2 on 5 matching bases. The CDR3 loop spans 14 amino acids. Per the germline V gene, CDR1 is LNHDA and CDR2 is SQIVND (reference sequence). The V end lost 3 bases, the J end lost 1 base, and 8 bases lay between the germline ends. This chain's CDR3 is CASSMGSGTDTQYF. The DNA for the CDR3 is TGTGCCAGTAGTATGGGGAGCGGCACAGATACGCAGTATTTT.

The rearrangement joins TRBV27 to TRBJ2-1, with 7 bases lining up with TRBD2. Unmatched junction bases numbered 3, after V lost 4 bases and J lost 6 bases. The germline V gene encodes CDR1 MNHEY and CDR2 SMNVEV (reference sequence). The CDR3 covers 13 residues. For the CDR3, the DNA is TGTGCCAGCAGTTCTTGGACTAGCAATGAGCAGTTCTTC. Translating it yields CASSSWTSNEQFF.

The chain links TRBV3-1 (or the pseudogene TRBV3-2) to TRBJ1-6, with TRBD1 identical over 7 bases. The CDR3 extends over 16 amino acids. With 3 bases clipped from V and 6 bases from J, the junction kept 8 bases outside the gene matches. In germline, CDR1 is LGHDT, CDR2 YNNKEL (reference sequence). The CDR3 coding sequence is TGTGCCAGCAGCCAGACAGGGACTTTCGGTAATTCACCCCTCCACTTT. This encodes CASSQTGTFGNSPLHF.

The chain links TRBV9 to TRBJ2-2, with D unclear. Looked up from germline, CDR1 is SGDLS and CDR2 is YYNGEE. The CDR3 consists of 16 residues. Trimming shortened V by 0 bases and J by 4 bases, and 13 bases separated the two germline ends. CDR3 nucleotides: TGTGCCAGCAGCGTAGAGGTGGTTGGTAGCACCGGGGAGCTGTTTTTT. Translation gives CASSVEVVGSTGELFF.

The chain has TRBV6-5 and TRBJ1-1, with D possibly matching TRBD1 (5 bases). Germline-derived CDR1 and CDR2 are MNHEY and SVGAGI. Between the trimmed V and J ends, which lost 0 bases and 7 bases, there was a span of 9 bases. The CDR3 spans 13 residues. CDR3 protein: CASSYSGGSEAFF. In nucleotides, the CDR3 is TGTGCCAGCAGTTACTCGGGGGGTAGTGAAGCTTTCTTT.

This clone was observed a handful of times. This chain links TRBV5-1 with TRBJ1-3; the D gene is possibly TRBD1 (6 bases). The CDR3 consists of 14 residues. CDR1 is SGHRS, CDR2 YFSETQ, per germline. V gave up 4 bases and J gave up 7 bases, with 15 bases separating them. The CDR3 here is CASSQADSSNTIYF. In DNA form, the CDR3 reads TGCGCCAGCAGCCAAGCGGACAGCAGCAACACCATATATTTT. Filled out from reference TRBV5-1 and TRBJ1-3, the complete variable domain reads KAGVTQTPRYLIKTRGQQVTLSCSPISGHRSVSWYQQTPGQGLQFLFEYFSETQRNKGNFPGRFSGRQFSNSRSEMNVSTLELGDSALYLCASSQADSSNTIYFGEGSWLTVV.

This chain uses TRBV5-4 with TRBJ2-6, with D perhaps TRBD1 (5 bases). The CDR3 sequence is 18 residues long. V was cut by 0 bases and J by 1 base, with 14 bases left in between. Germline CDR1 is SGHNT and CDR2 is YYREEE (reference sequence). The chain's CDR3 is CASSLGQGTISGANVLTF. The CDR3 DNA sequence: TGTGCCAGCAGCTTGGGGCAGGGCACCATTTCTGGGGCCAACGTCCTGACTTTC.

V usage is TRBV11-2 and J usage is TRBJ1-1; possible D gene TRBD1, 6 bases. Trimming removed 2 bases at V and 6 bases at J, with 19 bases between. The CDR3 contains 16 residues. Germline CDR1 reads SGHAT; CDR2 reads FQNNGV. The CDR3 region is CASSLWGRRTGAEAFF. CDR3 sequence (DNA): TGTGCCAGCAGCTTATGGGGGCGACGAACGGGGGCTGAAGCTTTCTTT.

J is TRBJ2-1 and V is TRBV2, with 11 bases fitting TRBD2. The germline gives CDR1 SNHLY, CDR2 FYNNEI. With 4 bases clipped from V and 3 bases from J, the junction kept 2 bases outside the gene matches. This CDR3 has 15 amino acids. The CDR3 nucleotides are TGTGCCAGCAGTGGTCTAGCGGGGGGCTACAATGAGCAGTTCTTC. This translates into CASSGLAGGYNEQFF.

This chain links TRBV29-1 with TRBJ1-2; 7 bases match TRBD1. V dropped 4 bases and J dropped 4; count of bases not matched to a gene: 6. Germline V lookup: CDR1 SQVTM, CDR2 ANQGSEA. The CDR3 is 13 amino acids. DNA of the CDR3: TGCAGCGTTGCGCGGGACAGTGCCTATGGCTACACCTTC. This sequence encodes CSVARDSAYGYTF.

The chain employs TRBV4-1 and TRBJ2-5; the D call may be TRBD1 or TRBD2 (5 bases each). Per the germline V gene, CDR1 is MGHRA and CDR2 is YSYEKL. The CDR3 has 16 residues. With 6 bases removed from V and 1 base from J, the gap between germline ends came to 18 bases. The CDR3 is CASSFGASSGQETQYF. CDR3 DNA: TGCGCCAGCAGTTTCGGGGCTAGCAGCGGCCAAGAGACCCAGTACTTC.

The V call is TRBV5-1, the J call TRBJ1-2; tentatively, D is TRBD1 (5 bases). This CDR3 is built from 14 residues. Germline CDR1 SGHRS, CDR2 YFSETQ. V gave up 4 bases and J gave up 1 base, with 11 bases separating them. The CDR3 sequence is CASSPETDNYGYTF. The CDR3 region has the DNA TGCGCCAGCAGCCCGGAGACAGATAACTATGGCTACACCTTC. Drawing the rest from reference TRBV5-1 and TRBJ1-2, the complete variable domain is KAGVTQTPRYLIKTRGQQVTLSCSPISGHRSVSWYQQTPGQGLQFLFEYFSETQRNKGNFPGRFSGRQFSNSRSEMNVSTLELGDSALYLCASSPETDNYGYTFGSGTRLTVV.

The genes are TRBV19 and TRBJ2-1; D gene ambiguous. From germline, CDR1 is LNHDA and CDR2 SQIVND (reference sequence). The V gene lost 7 bases and the J gene lost 0 bases, with 13 bases spanning the gap. The CDR3 extends over 15 amino acids. CDR3 nucleotides: TGTGCCAGTACCCCGGACGGTCTCTCCTACAATGAGCAGTTCTTC. This gives the protein CASTPDGLSYNEQFF.

The genes are TRBV5-1 and TRBJ1-6, with D perhaps TRBD1 (6 bases). There are 15 residues in the CDR3. CDR1 and CDR2 from the germline V gene are SGHRS and YFSETQ. V was clipped by 5 bases and J by 4 bases, with 13 bases between them. The CDR3 here is CASRTGTRYNSPLHF. The CDR3 DNA sequence: TGCGCCAGCAGAACCGGGACAAGGTATAATTCACCCCTCCACTTT.

The gene calls are TRBV18 and TRBJ2-5; D is undetermined. With 6 bases removed from V and 0 bases from J, the gap between germline ends came to 8 bases. This CDR3 is built from 13 residues. Germline lookup yields CDR1 KGHSH and CDR2 LQKENI. The CDR3 sequence: CASSAAYQETQYF. The CDR3, as DNA: TGTGCCAGCTCGGCAGCGTACCAAGAGACCCAGTACTTC.

This CDR3 reads CASSLAGTTNEKLFF. The DNA for the CDR3 is TGTGCCAGCAGCTTAGCCGGCACAACTAATGAAAAACTGTTTTTT. The chain employs TRBV7-9 and TRBJ1-4; D is ambiguous. Trimming removed 0 bases at V and 0 bases at J, with 5 bases between. This CDR3 region has 15 residues. Germline V CDR1 and CDR2: SEHNR, FQNEAQ (reference sequence).

This clone has a single count. The genes are TRBV27 and TRBJ2-3; 15 bases are a match to TRBD2. V dropped 4 bases and J dropped 4; count of bases not matched to a gene: 12. The CDR3 spans 19 residues. Germline V gene sequence: CDR1 MNHEY, CDR2 SMNVEV (reference sequence). The CDR3 coding sequence is TGTGCCAGCAGTTCCTCCACGGGACTAGCGGGAGGCGACCCAGATACGCAGTATTTT. Translating gives CASSSSTGLAGGDPDTQYF.

The CDR3 coding sequence is TGTGCCAGCAGCCTGAACGGACAGGGGGTGGATGAAAAACTGTTTTTT. Protein product: CASSLNGQGVDEKLFF. V is TRBV7-2 and J is TRBJ1-4; 10 bases align to TRBD1. Germline V gene lookup returns CDR1 SGHTA and CDR2 FQGNSA. This CDR3 has 16 amino acids. With V trimmed by 5 bases and J by 6 bases, 9 bases remained unmatched.